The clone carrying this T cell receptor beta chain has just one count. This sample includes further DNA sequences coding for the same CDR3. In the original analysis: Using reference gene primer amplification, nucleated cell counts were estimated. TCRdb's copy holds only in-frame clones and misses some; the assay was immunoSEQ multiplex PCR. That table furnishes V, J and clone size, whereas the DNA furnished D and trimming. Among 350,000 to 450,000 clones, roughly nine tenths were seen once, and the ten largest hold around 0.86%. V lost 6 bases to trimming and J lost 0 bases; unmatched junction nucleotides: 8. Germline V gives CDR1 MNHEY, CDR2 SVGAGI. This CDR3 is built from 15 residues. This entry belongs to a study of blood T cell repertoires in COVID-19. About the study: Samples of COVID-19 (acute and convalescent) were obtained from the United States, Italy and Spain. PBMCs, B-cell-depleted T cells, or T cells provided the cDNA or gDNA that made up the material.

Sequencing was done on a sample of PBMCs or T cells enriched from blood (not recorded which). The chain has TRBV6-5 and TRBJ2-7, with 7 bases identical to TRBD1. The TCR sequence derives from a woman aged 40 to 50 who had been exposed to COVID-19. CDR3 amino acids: CASRRETGSSYEQYF. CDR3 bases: TGTGCCAGCAGGAGAGAGACAGGGTCCTCCTACGAGCAGTACTTC.